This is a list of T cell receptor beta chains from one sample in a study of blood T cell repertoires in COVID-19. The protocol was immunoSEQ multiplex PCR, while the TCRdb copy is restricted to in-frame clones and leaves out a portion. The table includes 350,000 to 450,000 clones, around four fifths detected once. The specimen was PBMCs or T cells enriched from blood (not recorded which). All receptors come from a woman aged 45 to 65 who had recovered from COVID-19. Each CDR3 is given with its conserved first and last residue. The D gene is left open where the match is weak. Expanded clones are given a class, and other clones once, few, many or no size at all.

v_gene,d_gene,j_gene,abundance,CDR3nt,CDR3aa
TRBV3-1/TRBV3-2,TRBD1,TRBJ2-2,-,TGTGCCAGCAGCCCATACAGGGGGCCCACCGGGGAGCTGTTTTTT,CASSPYRGPTGELFF
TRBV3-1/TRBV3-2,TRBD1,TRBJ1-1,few,TGTGCCAGCAGCCAATCTGACAGGGAGACCGCTTTCTTT,CASSQSDRETAFF
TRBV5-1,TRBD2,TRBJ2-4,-,TGCGCCAGCAGCCCGGGGGGTGGCGCCAAAAACATTCAGTACTTC,CASSPGGGAKNIQYF
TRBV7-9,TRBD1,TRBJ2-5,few,TGTGCCAGCAGCCTGGGACAGAACCAAGAGACCCAGTACTTC,CASSLGQNQETQYF
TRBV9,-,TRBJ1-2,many,TGTGCCAGCAGCGTAGGCAGCGGACACTATGGCTACACCTTC,CASSVGSGHYGYTF
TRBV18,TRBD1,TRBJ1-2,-,TGTGCCAGCTCACAAGACCAGGGACAGAAATATGGCTACACCTTC,CASSQDQGQKYGYTF
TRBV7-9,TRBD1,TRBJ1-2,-,TGTGCCAGCAGCTCCGAACAGGGGTATGGTGGCTACACCTTC,CASSSEQGYGGYTF
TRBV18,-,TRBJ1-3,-,TGTGCCAGCTCACCATTGAGGGTTGCTGGAAACACCATATATTTT,CASSPLRVAGNTIYF
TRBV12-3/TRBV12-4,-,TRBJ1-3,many,TGTGCCAGCAGCCTCGACAGTTACACCATATATTTT,CASSLDSYTIYF
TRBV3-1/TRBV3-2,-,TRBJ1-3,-,TGTGCCAGCAGCCAAGAAGGGGGGGCGAGGGAAAGTAGTAGAAGAAACACCATATATTTT,CASSQEGGARESSRRNTIYF
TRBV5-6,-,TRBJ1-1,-,TGTGCCAGCAGCTTTTGGGGGGGCGCTGAAGCTTTCTTT,CASSFWGGAEAFF
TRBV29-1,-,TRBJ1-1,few,TGCAGCGTTGCCGGGCAGGGGCGTGAAGCTTTCTTT,CSVAGQGREAFF
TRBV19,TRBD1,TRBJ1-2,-,TGTGCCAGTAGAAGGACAGGGGGCGGCTATGGCTACACCTTC,CASRRTGGGYGYTF
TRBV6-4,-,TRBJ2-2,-,TGTGCCAGCAGGATCAGACAGCCCTACACCGGGGAGCTGTTTTTT,CASRIRQPYTGELFF
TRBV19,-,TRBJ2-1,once,TGTGCCAGTAGTATTCATCTCGGGTACAATGAGCAGTTCTTC,CASSIHLGYNEQFF
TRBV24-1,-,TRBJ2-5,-,TGTGCCACCAGTGATTCTGCGGGTACCGGGCAAGAGACCCAGTACTTC,CATSDSAGTGQETQYF
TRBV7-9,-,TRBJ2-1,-,TGTGCCAGCAGTCCGTCAGTAGCTTCCTACAATGAGCAGTTCTTC,CASSPSVASYNEQFF
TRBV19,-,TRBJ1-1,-,TGTGCCAGTAGCCTCCGAGGGCCGGGAGTCGCTGAAGCTTTCTTT,CASSLRGPGVAEAFF
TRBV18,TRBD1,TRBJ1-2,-,TGTGCCAGCTCACCGTCTGGACAGGCTAACTATGGCTACACCTTC,CASSPSGQANYGYTF
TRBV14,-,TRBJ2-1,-,TGTGCCAGCAGCCAGATCAGGAAAGGGGACAATGAGCAGTTCTTC,CASSQIRKGDNEQFF
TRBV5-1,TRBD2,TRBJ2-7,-,TGCGCCAGCAGCTTGGGGGCTTTGCCCTGGACTAGCGTCTACGAGCAGTACTTC,CASSLGALPWTSVYEQYF
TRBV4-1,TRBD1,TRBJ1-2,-,TGCGCCAGCAGCCATGGTCAGGGGGTTTGGGGAGAGGGCTACACCTTC,CASSHGQGVWGEGYTF
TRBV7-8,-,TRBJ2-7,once,TGTGCCAGCAGCTTAGGGTTCGGCTACGAGCAGTACTTC,CASSLGFGYEQYF
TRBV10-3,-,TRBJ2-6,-,TGTGCCATCAGGCAGGGCGCGGGGCGTGGGGCCAACGTCCTGACTTTC,CAIRQGAGRGANVLTF
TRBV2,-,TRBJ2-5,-,TGTGCCAGCAGTGCGCCCTCCCGGACAGATCAAGAGACCCAGTACTTC,CASSAPSRTDQETQYF
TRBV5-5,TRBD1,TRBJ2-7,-,TGTGCCAGCAGCCCCCGGGACAGGAAGGGCGAGCAGTACTTC,CASSPRDRKGEQYF
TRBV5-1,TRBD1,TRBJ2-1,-,TGCGCCAGCACGGAAAACAGGGGACGTTCCTACAATGAGCAGTTCTTC,CASTENRGRSYNEQFF
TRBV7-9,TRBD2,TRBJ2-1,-,TGTGCCAGCAGCCCGTCGGTAGCGGGGGGACCTTCCTACAATGAGCAGTTCTTC,CASSPSVAGGPSYNEQFF
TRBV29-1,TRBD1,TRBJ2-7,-,TGCAGCGTTGAAGATCACGACAGGGGACGGCCCTACGAGCAGTACTTC,CSVEDHDRGRPYEQYF
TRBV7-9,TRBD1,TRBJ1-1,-,TGTGCCAGCAGCCCAACGACAGGGATCAATGAAGCTTTCTTT,CASSPTTGINEAFF
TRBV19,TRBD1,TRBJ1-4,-,TGTGCCAGTAGAAGGACAGGGGTTAATGAAAAACTGTTTTTT,CASRRTGVNEKLFF
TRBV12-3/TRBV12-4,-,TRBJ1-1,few,TGTGCCAGCAGTTTAGGGACAAGAGGTGTTACTTTCTTT,CASSLGTRGVTFF
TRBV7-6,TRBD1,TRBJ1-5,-,TGTGCCAGCAGCGCGGGACAGGGGAGTCAGCCCCAGCATTTT,CASSAGQGSQPQHF
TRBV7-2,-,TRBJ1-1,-,TGTGCCAGCAGCAACCAGAGGGTTAACACTGAAGCTTTCTTT,CASSNQRVNTEAFF
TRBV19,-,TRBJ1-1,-,TGTGCCAGTAACTCTGCGATCTCTCCCTTGGCTGAAGCTTTCTTT,CASNSAISPLAEAFF
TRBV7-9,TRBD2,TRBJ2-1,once,TGTGCCAGCAGCCCTGCGTCCCAACTAGCGGAGCAGTTCTTC,CASSPASQLAEQFF
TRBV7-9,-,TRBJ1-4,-,TGTGCCAGCAGCTTAGGTTTCGGGAGGGAAGTGGAAAAACTGTTTTTT,CASSLGFGREVEKLFF
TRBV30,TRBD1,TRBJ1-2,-,TGTGCCTGCCCCGGACAGGGTTTTGCTGGCTACACCTTC,CACPGQGFAGYTF
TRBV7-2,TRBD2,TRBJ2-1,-,TGTGCCAGCACCTCGGGGACTAGGAGCTTGGAGCAGTTCTTC,CASTSGTRSLEQFF
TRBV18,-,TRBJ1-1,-,TGTGCCAGCTCTCCTTCAGGGGTTACTGAAGCTTTCTTT,CASSPSGVTEAFF
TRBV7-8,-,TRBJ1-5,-,TGTGCCAGCAGCCCCCCGAGGCAGCCCCAGCATTTT,CASSPPRQPQHF
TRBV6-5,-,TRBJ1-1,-,TGTGCCAGCAAACTGACAGTGAACACTGAAGCTTTCTTT,CASKLTVNTEAFF
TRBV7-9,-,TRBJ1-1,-,TGTGCCAGCAGTTACCAGGGCGGCTCCACTGAAGCTTTCTTT,CASSYQGGSTEAFF
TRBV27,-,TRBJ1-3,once,TGTGCCAGCAGCAGGTCCCTCTCTGGAAACACCATATATTTT,CASSRSLSGNTIYF
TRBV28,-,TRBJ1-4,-,TGTGCCAGCCAAACGCACGCTGGGGCAGGGGATGAAAAACTGTTTTTT,CASQTHAGAGDEKLFF
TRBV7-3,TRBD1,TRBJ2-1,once,TGTGCCAGCAGCCTGGGACAGGGACGCTACAATGAGCAGTTCTTC,CASSLGQGRYNEQFF
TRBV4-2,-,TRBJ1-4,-,TGTGCCAGCAGCCATAAGGACAAGAATGAAAAACTGTTTTTT,CASSHKDKNEKLFF
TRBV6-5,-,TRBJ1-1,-,TGTGCCAGCAGTCGTGACACGCAGAGCACTGAAGCTTTCTTT,CASSRDTQSTEAFF
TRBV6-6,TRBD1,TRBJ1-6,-,TGTGCCAGCAGCAGGGGGAGAATTGATTCACCCCTCCACTTT,CASSRGRIDSPLHF
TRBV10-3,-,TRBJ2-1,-,TGTGCCATCAGTGACGAGCATACGAATGAGCAGTTCTTC,CAISDEHTNEQFF
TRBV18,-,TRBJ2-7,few,TGTGCCAGCTCACCAAGGAGTCTGGGCTACGAGCAGTACTTC,CASSPRSLGYEQYF
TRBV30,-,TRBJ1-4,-,TGTGCCTGGAGTGTAGGATCCCGAGGGGAAAAACTGTTTTTT,CAWSVGSRGEKLFF
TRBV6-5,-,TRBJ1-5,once,TGTGCCAGCAGTCCCCGGGAGCGGCAGCCCCAGCATTTT,CASSPRERQPQHF